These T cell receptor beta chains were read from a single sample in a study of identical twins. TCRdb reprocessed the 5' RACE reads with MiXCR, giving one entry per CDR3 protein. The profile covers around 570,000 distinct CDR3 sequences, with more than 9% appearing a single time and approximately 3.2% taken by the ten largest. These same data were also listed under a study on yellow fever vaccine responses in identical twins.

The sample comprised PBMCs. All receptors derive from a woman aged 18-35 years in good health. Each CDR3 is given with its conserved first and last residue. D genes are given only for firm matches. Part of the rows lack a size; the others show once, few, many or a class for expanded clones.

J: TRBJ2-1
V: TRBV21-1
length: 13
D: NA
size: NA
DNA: TGTGCCAGCAGCCTCCACCCCCCCAATGAGCAGTTCTTC
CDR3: CASSLHPPNEQFF

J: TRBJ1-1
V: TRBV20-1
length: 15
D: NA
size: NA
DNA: TGCAGTGCTAGAGTCCGGGGGGCCCTGAACACTGAAGCTTTCTTT
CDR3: CSARVRGALNTEAFF

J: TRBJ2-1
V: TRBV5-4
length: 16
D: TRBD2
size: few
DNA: TGTGCCAGCAGCTTGGCTGCGGGGGGGCCCTACAATGAGCAGTTCTTC
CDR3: CASSLAAGGPYNEQFF

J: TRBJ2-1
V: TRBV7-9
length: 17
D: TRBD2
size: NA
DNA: TGTGCCAGCAGCACAGGAGGACTAGCGGGCCAATACAATGAGCAGTTCTTC
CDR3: CASSTGGLAGQYNEQFF

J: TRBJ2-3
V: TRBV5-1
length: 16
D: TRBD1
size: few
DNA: TGCGCCAGCAGCTGGACAGGGGGTAATACCCCAGATACGCAGTATTTT
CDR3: CASSWTGGNTPDTQYF

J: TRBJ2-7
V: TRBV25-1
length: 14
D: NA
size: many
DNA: TGTGCCAGCAGTGACCAACAGGGTCCCTACGAGCAGTACTTC
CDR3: CASSDQQGPYEQYF

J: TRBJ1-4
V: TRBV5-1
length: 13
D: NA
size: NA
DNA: TGCGCCAGCAGCCCGGGTGGCGAGGGAAAACTGTTTTTT
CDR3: CASSPGGEGKLFF

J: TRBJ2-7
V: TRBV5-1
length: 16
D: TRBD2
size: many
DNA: TGCGCCAGCAGCTTAATGCGACTAGCGGGAGCCTACGAGCAGTACTTC
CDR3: CASSLMRLAGAYEQYF

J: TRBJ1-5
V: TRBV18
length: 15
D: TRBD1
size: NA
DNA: TGTGCCAGCTCACCACCCACAGGGGGTTCTCAGCCCCAGCATTTT
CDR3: CASSPPTGGSQPQHF

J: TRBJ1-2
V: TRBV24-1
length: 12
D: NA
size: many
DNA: TGTGCCACCAGTGTTGGCGGATTGAGCTACACCTTC
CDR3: CATSVGGLSYTF

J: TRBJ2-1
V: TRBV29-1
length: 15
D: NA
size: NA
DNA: TGCAGCGTTGATGGCACGGGAACCTCCTACAATGAGCAGTTCTTC
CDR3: CSVDGTGTSYNEQFF

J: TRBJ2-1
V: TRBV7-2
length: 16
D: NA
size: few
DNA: TGTGCCAGCAGCCATACAGGGTTAGGGTTCTACAATGAGCAGTTCTTC
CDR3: CASSHTGLGFYNEQFF

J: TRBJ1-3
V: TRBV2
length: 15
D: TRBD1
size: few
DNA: TGTGCCAGCAGGCCGGGACAGGGGAGTCGAAACACCATATATTTT
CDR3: CASRPGQGSRNTIYF

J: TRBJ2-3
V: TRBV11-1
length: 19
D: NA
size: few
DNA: TGTGCCAGCAGCACAACCTGGGTAGGGGTTGATGGGATGGCAGATACGCAGTATTTT
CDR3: CASSTTWVGVDGMADTQYF

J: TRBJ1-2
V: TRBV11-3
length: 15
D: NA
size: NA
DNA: TGTGCCAGCAGCTTAGATCCGGGAGCATACTATGGCTACACCTTC
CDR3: CASSLDPGAYYGYTF

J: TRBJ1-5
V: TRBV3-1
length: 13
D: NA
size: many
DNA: TGTGCCAGCAGCCAAGACCAGGTCCAGCCCCAGCATTTT
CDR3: CASSQDQVQPQHF

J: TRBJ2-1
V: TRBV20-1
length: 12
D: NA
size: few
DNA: TGCAGTGCTAGGGGACGAGACAATGAGCAGTTCTTC
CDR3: CSARGRDNEQFF

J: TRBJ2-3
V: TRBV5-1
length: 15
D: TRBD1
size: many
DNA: TGCGCCAGCAGCTTGGTGGACAGGCTTCCAGATACGCAGTATTTT
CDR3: CASSLVDRLPDTQYF

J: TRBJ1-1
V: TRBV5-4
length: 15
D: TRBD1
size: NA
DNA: TGTGCCAGCAGCCTACGGACAGGGAGGGACACTGAAGCTTTCTTT
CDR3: CASSLRTGRDTEAFF

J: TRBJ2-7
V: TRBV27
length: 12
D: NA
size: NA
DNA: TGTGCCAGCAGTCCCCGACAGCGCGAGCAGTACTTC
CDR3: CASSPRQREQYF